The entry below gives a single T cell receptor (beta chain) sequence along with its context. This record comes from a study of blood T cell repertoires in COVID-19. The CDR3 consists of 11 residues. CDR1 and CDR2 (germline): SEHNR, FQNEAQ (reference sequence). With 8 bases removed from V and 6 bases from J, the gap between germline ends came to 10 bases. Profiled with immunoSEQ multiplex PCR; TCRdb holds only in-frame clones, not every one. Here the sample spans about 95,000 clones, more than 75% being singletons. The sequence derives from a human donor in a cohort sampled during active COVID-19. The V gene is TRBV7-9, the J gene TRBJ1-1; a weak D match, TRBD1 (6 bases). Sequenced material: peripheral blood. CDR3 in amino acids: CASRDTAEAFF. The CDR3 nucleotides are TGTGCCAGCCGGGACACCGCTGAAGCTTTCTTT.